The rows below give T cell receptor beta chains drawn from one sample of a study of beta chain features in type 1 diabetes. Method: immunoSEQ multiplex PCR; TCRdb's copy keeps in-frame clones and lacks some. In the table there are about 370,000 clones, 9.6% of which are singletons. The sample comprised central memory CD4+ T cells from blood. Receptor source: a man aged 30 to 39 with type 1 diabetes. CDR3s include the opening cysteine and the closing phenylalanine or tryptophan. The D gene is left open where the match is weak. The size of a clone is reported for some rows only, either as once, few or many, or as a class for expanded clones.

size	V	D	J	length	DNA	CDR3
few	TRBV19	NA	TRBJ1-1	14	TGTGCCAGTAGCCTTGAGATAGGGTTGTATGAAGCTTTCTTT	CASSLEIGLYEAFF
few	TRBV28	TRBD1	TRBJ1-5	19	TGTGCCAGCAGTTCCCACGAAGCTACAGGGGGGCTGAGCAATCAGCCCCAGCATTTT	CASSSHEATGGLSNQPQHF
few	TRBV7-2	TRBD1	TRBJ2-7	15	TGTGCCAGCAGCTTATTTGGGACAGGGGACCACGAGCAGTACTTC	CASSLFGTGDHEQYF
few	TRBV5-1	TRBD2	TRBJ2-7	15	TGCGCCAGCAGCCCGGCTAGCGGGAGCTCCTACGAGCAGTACTTC	CASSPASGSSYEQYF
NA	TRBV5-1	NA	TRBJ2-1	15	TGCGCCAGCAGCTTGGAGGGGGAGGCGTACAATGAGCAGTTCTTC	CASSLEGEAYNEQFF
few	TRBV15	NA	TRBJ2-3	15	TGTGCCACCAGCAGAGGGGCGCAGGGGAAAGATACGCAGTATTTT	CATSRGAQGKDTQYF
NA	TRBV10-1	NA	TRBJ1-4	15	TGCGCCAGCAAGAGACCGGGCCGATGTAATGAAAAACTGTTTTTT	CASKRPGRCNEKLFF
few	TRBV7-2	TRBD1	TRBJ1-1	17	TGTGCCAGCAGCCCCGGGGACAGAATCACAAGGGGGACTGAAGCTTTCTTT	CASSPGDRITRGTEAFF
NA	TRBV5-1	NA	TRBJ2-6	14	TGCGCCAGTCTCCCAGGGACTGGGGCCAACGTCCTGACTTTC	CASLPGTGANVLTF
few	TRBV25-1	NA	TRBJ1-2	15	TGTGCCAGCAGTGAACTTGGGGGTAAAAACTATGGCTACACCTTC	CASSELGGKNYGYTF
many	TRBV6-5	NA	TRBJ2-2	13	TGTGCCAGCAGCCCCAGGGGAACCGGGGAGCTGTTTTTT	CASSPRGTGELFF
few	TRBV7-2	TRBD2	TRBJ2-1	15	TGTGCCAGCAGCTCCGGACTCATAGCGGGAGGGCTCCTGTTCTTC	CASSSGLIAGGLLFF
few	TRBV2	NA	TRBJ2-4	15	TGTGCCAGCACCTTGAGGGGGGGGGCGGACGCCATTCAGTACTTC	CASTLRGGADAIQYF
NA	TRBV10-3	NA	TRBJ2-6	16	TGTGCCATCAGTGAGTCCTGGAGCTCTGGGGCCAACGTCCTGACTTTC	CAISESWSSGANVLTF
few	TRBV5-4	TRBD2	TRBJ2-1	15	TGTGCCAGCAGCTTGGGAGCTAGCGGATACAATGAGCAGTTCTTC	CASSLGASGYNEQFF
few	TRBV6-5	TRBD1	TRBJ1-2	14	TGTGCCAGCAGTTACTCGGGACAGTTCTATGGCTACACCTTC	CASSYSGQFYGYTF
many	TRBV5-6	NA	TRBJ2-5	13	TGTGCCAGCAGCTTGGAGATAGGGGAGACCCAGTACTTC	CASSLEIGETQYF
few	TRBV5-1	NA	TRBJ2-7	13	TGCGCCAGCAGCTTGGGACATCAGAACGAGCAGTACTTC	CASSLGHQNEQYF
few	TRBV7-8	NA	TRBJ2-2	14	TGTGCCAGCAGCTTCAACAGCAACACCGGGGAGCTGTTTTTT	CASSFNSNTGELFF
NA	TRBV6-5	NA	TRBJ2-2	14	TGTGCCAGCTACCATCGGGGACTCACCGGGGAGCTGTTTTTT	CASYHRGLTGELFF
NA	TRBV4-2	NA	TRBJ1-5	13	TGTGCCAGCAGCCAGACTAGGGAGCAGCCCCAGCATTTT	CASSQTREQPQHF
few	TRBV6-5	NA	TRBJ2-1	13	TGTGCCAGCAGTTACGCCTACTCGTATGAGCAGTTCTTC	CASSYAYSYEQFF
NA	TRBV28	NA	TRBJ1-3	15	TGTGCCAGCGACGACAGCAGGTCCTCTGGAAACACCATATATTTT	CASDDSRSSGNTIYF
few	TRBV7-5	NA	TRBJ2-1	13	TGTGCCAGCAGCTTAGGCTCCAACAATGAGCAGTTCTTC	CASSLGSNNEQFF
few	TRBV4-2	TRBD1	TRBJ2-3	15	TGTGCCAGCAGCCGGAGGACAGGGCGCACAGATACGCAGTATTTT	CASSRRTGRTDTQYF
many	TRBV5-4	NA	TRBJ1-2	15	TGTGCCAGCAGCCGGACAACAGGGTCTAGCTATGGCTACACCTTC	CASSRTTGSSYGYTF
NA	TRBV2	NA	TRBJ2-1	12	TGTGCCAGCAGTGATGGGTTCGATGAGCAGTTCTTC	CASSDGFDEQFF
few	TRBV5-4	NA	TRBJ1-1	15	TGTGCCAGCAGCTTGGCCGGTCAGCAGGACACTGAAGCTTTCTTT	CASSLAGQQDTEAFF
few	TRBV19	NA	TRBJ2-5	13	TGTGCCAGTAGGCTTTCAGGGGAAGAGACCCAGTACTTC	CASRLSGEETQYF
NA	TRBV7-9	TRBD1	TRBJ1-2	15	TGTGCCAGCAGCTTAGGGGACAGGGAAGGGCGCGGCTACACCTTC	CASSLGDREGRGYTF
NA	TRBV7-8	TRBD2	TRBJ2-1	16	TGTGCCAGCAGCTATAAAGCGGGAGGGCCTCATAATGAGCAGTTCTTC	CASSYKAGGPHNEQFF
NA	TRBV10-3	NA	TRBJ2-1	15	TGTGCCACCAGGTCATCTGACGGGAGTTTGATTGAGCAGTTCTTC	CATRSSDGSLIEQFF
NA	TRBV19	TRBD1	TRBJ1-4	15	TGTGCCAGTAGTCCATCCCGACAGGGGGGTGAAAAACTGTTTTTT	CASSPSRQGGEKLFF
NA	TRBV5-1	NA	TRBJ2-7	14	TGCGCCAGCAGCTTAGGAATGGGCGCTAGCGAGCAGTACTTC	CASSLGMGASEQYF
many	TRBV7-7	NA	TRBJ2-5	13	TGTGCCAGCAGCATAGGGGGTCGGGAGACCCAGTACTTC	CASSIGGRETQYF
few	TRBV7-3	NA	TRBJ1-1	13	TGTGCCAGCAGCACGCAACAGGGTACTGAAGCTTTCTTT	CASSTQQGTEAFF
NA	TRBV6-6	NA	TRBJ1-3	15	TGTGCCACCTCCCTGGGACGGTTCTCTGGAAACACCATATATTTT	CATSLGRFSGNTIYF
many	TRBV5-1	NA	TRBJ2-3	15	TGCGCCAGCAGTCTTGGACAGTTATCCACAGATACGCAGTATTTT	CASSLGQLSTDTQYF
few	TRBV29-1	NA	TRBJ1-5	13	TGCAGCGTTCGCGAACAGGGAGATCAGCCCCAGCATTTT	CSVREQGDQPQHF
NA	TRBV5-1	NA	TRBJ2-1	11	TGCGCCAGCAGCTTACAGTCTGAGCAGTTCTTC	CASSLQSEQFF
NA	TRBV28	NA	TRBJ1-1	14	TGTGCCAGCAGCCCCCCGGGGGAGCGCCTTGAAGCTTTCTTT	CASSPPGERLEAFF
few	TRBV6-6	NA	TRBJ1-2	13	TGTGCCAGCAGTTACTCGGCGGAGTTGGGCTACACCTTC	CASSYSAELGYTF
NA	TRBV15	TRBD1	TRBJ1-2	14	TGTGCCACCAGCTTTCGGACAGGAAGAGATGGCTACACCTTC	CATSFRTGRDGYTF
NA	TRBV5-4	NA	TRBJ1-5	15	TGTGCCAGCAGCTCTGGTTCCGGTGGCAATCAGCCCCAGCATTTT	CASSSGSGGNQPQHF
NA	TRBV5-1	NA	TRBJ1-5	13	TGCGCCAGCAGCGAAGACAGAGATCAGCCCCAGCATTTT	CASSEDRDQPQHF
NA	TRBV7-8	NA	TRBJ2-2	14	TGTGCCAGCAGCCGACTCGCGAACACCGGGGAGCTGTTTTTT	CASSRLANTGELFF
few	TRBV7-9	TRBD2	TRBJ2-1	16	TGTGCCAGCAGCTTACCGGGAGGGCCTAACCTCAATGAGCAGTTCTTC	CASSLPGGPNLNEQFF
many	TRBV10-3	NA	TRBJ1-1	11	TGTGCCATCAGGACGCTCACTGAAGCTTTCTTT	CAIRTLTEAFF
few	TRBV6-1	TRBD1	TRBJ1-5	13	TGTGCCAGCAGTGTAGGGGGCGGACAGCCCCAGCATTTT	CASSVGGGQPQHF